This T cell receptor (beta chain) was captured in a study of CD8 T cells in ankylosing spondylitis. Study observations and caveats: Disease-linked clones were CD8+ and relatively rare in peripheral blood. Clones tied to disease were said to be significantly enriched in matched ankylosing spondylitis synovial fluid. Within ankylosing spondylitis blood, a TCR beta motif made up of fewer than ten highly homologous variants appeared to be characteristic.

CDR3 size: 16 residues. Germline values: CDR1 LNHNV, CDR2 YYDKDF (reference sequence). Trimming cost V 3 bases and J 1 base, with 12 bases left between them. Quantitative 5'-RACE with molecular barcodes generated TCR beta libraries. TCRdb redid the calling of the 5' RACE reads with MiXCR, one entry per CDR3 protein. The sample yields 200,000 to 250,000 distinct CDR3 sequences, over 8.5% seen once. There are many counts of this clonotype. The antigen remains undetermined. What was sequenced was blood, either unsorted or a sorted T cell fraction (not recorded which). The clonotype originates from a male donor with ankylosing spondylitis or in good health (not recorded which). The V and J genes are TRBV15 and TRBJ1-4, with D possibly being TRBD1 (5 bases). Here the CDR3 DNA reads TGTGCCACCAGCAGGGGAGGGGACCTAACTAATGAAAAACTGTTTTTT. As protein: CATSRGGDLTNEKLFF. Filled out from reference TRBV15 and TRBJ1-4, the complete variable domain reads DAMVIQNPRYQVTQFGKPVTLSCSQTLNHNVMYWYQQKSSQAPKLLFHYYDKDFNNEADTPDNFQSRRPNTSFCFLDIRSPGLGDTAMYLCATSRGGDLTNEKLFFGSGTQLSVL.